These 28 T cell receptor beta chains originate from one sample sequenced in a study of glioma-infiltrating T cells. The iRepertoire nested amplicon-rescue multiplex PCR amplified TCR alpha and beta CDR3s from RNA. MiXCR was run by TCRdb on the multiplex PCR reads, yielding one entry per CDR3 protein. The profile shows under 200,000 distinct CDR3 sequences, 30% to 40% of them singletons. Source material: glioma tissue, nonneoplastic brain tissue, or PBMCs (not recorded which). The source is a human donor with low-grade glioma or glioblastoma, undergoing nonglioma brain surgery, or in good health (not recorded which).

A word on this clonotype: Possible read error: a much larger clone is one base away. The genes are TRBV27 and TRBJ1-5, with D perhaps TRBD1 (5 bases). The CDR3 has 17 residues. CDR1 is MNHEY, CDR2 SMNVEV, per germline (reference sequence). The CDR3 nucleotides are TGTGCCAGCAGTTTTGCCCAGGGATTGCTATTTAATCAGCACCAGCATTTT. Translating gives CASSFAQGLLFNQHQHF.

The rearrangement uses TRBV6-5 and TRBJ1-1, with D perhaps TRBD1 (5 bases). CDR3 size: 14 residues. From germline, CDR1 is MNHEY and CDR2 SVGAGI. V gave up 4 bases and J gave up 12 bases, with 21 bases separating them. This CDR3 reads CASSFRALVTESFF. For the CDR3, the DNA is TGTGCCAGCAGTTTCAGGGCCTTGGTCACTGAGTCTTTCTTT.

Many counts were recorded for this clonotype. The chain couples TRBV28 to TRBJ2-5; TRBD1 aligns across 7 bases. With V trimmed by 8 bases and J by 2 bases, 8 bases remained unmatched. Germline CDR1 reads MDHEN; CDR2 reads SYDVKM. The CDR3 covers 14 residues. CDR3 region: CASSPGQSQETQYF. CDR3 sequence (DNA): TGTGCCAGCTCACCGGGACAGTCACAAGAGACCCAGTACTTC.

In this sample, this clonotype turned up a few times. The chain uses TRBV29-1 and TRBJ2-7; 8 bases match TRBD2. In germline, CDR1 is SQVTM, CDR2 ANQGSEA. V gave up 5 bases and J gave up 6 bases; unmatched junction bases: 9. The CDR3 is 13 residues long. CDR3 DNA sequence: TGCAGCGTTCTACTAGCGGCGAGTGTCGAGCAGTACTTC. Its protein is CSVLLAASVEQYF.

This clonotype appeared once. Since a much larger clone is just one base distant, this may be a read error. The chain has TRBV24-1 and TRBJ2-3, with TRBD1 matching 8 bases. This CDR3 has 15 residues. Germline V gene sequence: CDR1 KGHDR, CDR2 SFDVKD. CDR3 DNA: TGTGCCACCAGTGACCCTGGACAGGGCACAGATACGAAGTATTTT. Translation gives CATSDPGQGTDTKYF.

This clonotype appeared a few times. The CDR3 sequence: CACTTSGRFYEQYF. The CDR3 bases are TGTGCCTGTACGACTAGCGGGAGGTTCTACGAGCAGTACTTC. The J gene is TRBJ2-7, the V gene TRBV30; 13 bases match TRBD2. This CDR3 region has 14 residues. Germline assignment: CDR1 GTSNPN and CDR2 SVGIG (reference sequence). Trimming at V came to 6 bases and at J to 3 bases, leaving 5 bases not matched to a gene.

The sample holds many counts of this clonotype. V gene TRBV7-2 combines with J gene TRBJ2-7, with unresolved D. Germline loops: CDR1 SGHTA, CDR2 FQGNSA. Trimming removed 5 bases at V and 0 bases at J, with 17 bases between. This CDR3 is built from 16 residues. The CDR3 sequence: CASSPRGQTSSYEQYF. The CDR3 nucleotides read TGTGCCAGCAGCCCCCGTGGTCAGACGAGCTCCTACGAGCAGTACTTC.

This clonotype appeared many times. The chain couples TRBV20-1 to TRBJ1-1; perhaps TRBD1 as D (5 bases). Germline assignment: CDR1 DFQATT and CDR2 SNEGSKA (reference sequence). V lost 4 bases and J lost 6, with 12 bases in between. This CDR3 comprises 12 residues. The DNA of the CDR3 is TGCAGTGCTACCCGACAGAGCCCTGAAGCTTTCTTT. Residues: CSATRQSPEAFF.

The sample holds many counts of this clonotype. The rearrangement links TRBV6-1 to TRBJ2-3; no definite D call. CDR1 and CDR2 (germline): MNHNS, SASEGT. CDR3 length: 13 residues. Deletions cut 6 bases from V and 1 base from J, with 8 bases between. Here the CDR3 reads CASSPDRTDTQYF. In nucleotides, the CDR3 is TGTGCCAGCAGCCCTGACCGCACAGATACGCAGTATTTT.

This chain joins TRBV15 and TRBJ2-3; 8 bases line up with TRBD2. The CDR3 has 17 residues. CDR1 is LNHNV, CDR2 YYDKDF, per germline (reference sequence). The V gene end was trimmed by 1 base and the J gene end by 1 base; junction bases not matched to a gene: 7. The CDR3 protein is CATSRAAQAGGTDTQYF. The CDR3 region has the DNA TGTGCCACCAGCAGAGCCGCACAAGCGGGGGGCACAGATACGCAGTATTTT.

The sample holds many counts of this clonotype. The J gene is TRBJ1-5, the V gene TRBV28; D unresolved. CDR3 length: 14 residues. CDR1 MDHEN and CDR2 SYDVKM come from the germline V gene. The ends were cut back, 8 bases at V and 0 bases at J, with 11 bases in the middle. DNA of the CDR3: TGTGCCAGCGGCGGCGTCTATAGCAATCAGCCCCAGCATTTT. Its translation: CASGGVYSNQPQHF.

This clonotype showed up many times. The chain links TRBV11-2 to TRBJ2-5; 7 positions agree with TRBD2. This CDR3 region has 14 residues. V gave up 3 bases and J gave up 7 bases; unmatched junction bases: 8. From germline, CDR1 is SGHAT and CDR2 FQNNGV. The CDR3 reads CASSFASGQRTQYF. The CDR3 DNA reads TGTGCCAGCAGCTTTGCTAGCGGCCAAAGGACCCAGTACTTC.

In this sample, this clonotype turned up many times. The chain couples TRBV28 to TRBJ2-3; D might be TRBD2 (5 bases). Trimming cost V 6 bases and J 1 base, with 8 bases left between them. This CDR3 has 13 amino acids. CDR1 MDHEN and CDR2 SYDVKM come from the germline V gene. CDR3 nucleotides: TGTGCCAGCAGGGGAGCGGGCACAGATACGCAGTATTTT. Translation gives CASRGAGTDTQYF.

This clonotype has a handful of counts. The chain has TRBV12-3 or TRBV12-4 and TRBJ2-7; 10 positions agree with TRBD2. This CDR3 has 14 amino acids. Unmatched junction bases numbered 8, after V lost 6 bases and J lost 6 bases. The CDR3 DNA follows: TGTGCCAGCAGGACCCTAGCGGGAGACTCCGAGCAGTACTTC. Residues: CASRTLAGDSEQYF.

This clonotype occurred many times. The chain combines TRBV20-1 with TRBJ2-7, with D possibly TRBD2 on 5 matching bases. The CDR3 loop spans 13 amino acids. Germline V gene data show CDR1 as DFQATT and CDR2 as SNEGSKA (reference sequence). V was pared by 5 bases and J by 2 bases, with 13 bases between. CDR3 nucleotide sequence: TGCAGTGCTGCCCCTAGCAGCCCCTACGAGCAGTACTTC. Translating it yields CSAAPSSPYEQYF.

This clonotype was seen repeatedly, ten times or more. V and J are TRBV20-1 and TRBJ1-2, with 9 bases fitting TRBD1. Per the germline V gene, CDR1 is DFQATT and CDR2 is SNEGSKA (reference sequence). CDR3 length: 13 residues. V gave up 4 bases and J gave up 4 bases; unmatched junction bases: 4. The CDR3 DNA reads as TGCAGTGCTACAAAGACAGGGGGCTATGGCTACACCTTC. This encodes CSATKTGGYGYTF.

This clonotype was recorded at least ten times. V and J are TRBV7-2 and TRBJ2-5, with 8 nucleotides matching TRBD2. CDR3 length: 15 residues. J gave up 7 bases and V 0 bases, and 7 bases lay outside the gene matches. Germline values: CDR1 SGHTA, CDR2 FQGNSA. This chain's CDR3 is CASSLAPGLEATQYF. The DNA for the CDR3 is TGTGCCAGCAGCTTAGCGCCGGGACTAGAAGCGACCCAGTACTTC.

This clonotype was observed many times. V usage is TRBV7-2 and J usage is TRBJ1-1; no reliable D call. V was clipped by 4 bases and J by 4 bases, with 16 bases between them. CDR1 SGHTA and CDR2 FQGNSA come from the germline V gene. The CDR3 has 15 residues. The CDR3 region is CASSSGIRVGTEAFF. CDR3 DNA sequence: TGTGCCAGCAGCTCGGGGATTAGGGTGGGCACTGAAGCTTTCTTT.

CDR3 residues: CSAEDRRPCEQYF. Written as DNA, the CDR3 is TGCAGTGCAGAGGACAGGAGGCCATGCGAGCAGTACTTC. V gene TRBV20-1 combines with J gene TRBJ2-7, with 7 bases lining up with TRBD1. Germline CDR1 and CDR2: DFQATT and SNEGSKA (reference sequence). The CDR3 consists of 13 residues. V shed 6 bases, J shed 6 bases, and the junction held 11 bases outside the gene matches.

There are many counts of this clonotype. V gene TRBV20-1 combines with J gene TRBJ2-7; 10 bases align to TRBD2. The CDR3 is 16 amino acids. The germline CDR1 and CDR2 sequences are DFQATT and SNEGSKA (reference sequence). V was clipped by 6 bases and J by 3 bases; unmatched bases: 14. DNA of the CDR3: TGCAGTGCCAGGACTAGCGGACAACTACTTTACTACGAGCAGTACTTC. The encoded protein is CSARTSGQLLYYEQYF.

J is TRBJ2-1 and V is TRBV19; D possibly corresponds to TRBD2 (6 bases). Deletions cut 7 bases from V and 5 bases from J, with 15 bases between. The V gene's germline CDR1 is LNHDA and CDR2 SQIVND (reference sequence). This CDR3 contains 14 residues. The CDR3 DNA reads as TGTGCCAGTACCCCGGGACTTTCTAACAATGAGCAGTTCTTC. It encodes CASTPGLSNNEQFF.

About this clonotype itself: This may come from a read error, since a much larger clone is one base off. The chain combines TRBV7-3 with TRBJ2-1; 8 nucleotides agree with TRBD2. The ends lost 5 bases at V and 7 bases at J; junction bases unmatched: 13. The germline gives CDR1 SGHTA, CDR2 FQGTGA. The CDR3 sequence is 16 residues long. The CDR3, as DNA: TGTGCCAGCAGCCTGGGACTAGTGGGAGTTATGAATGAGCAGTTCTTC. Translation gives CASSLGLVGVMNEQFF.

The rearrangement uses TRBV3-1 and TRBJ2-2; D gene ambiguous. V lost 0 bases to trimming and J lost 7 bases, with 6 bases between them. The CDR3 sequence is 13 residues long. The germline CDR1 and CDR2 sequences are LGHDT and YNNKEL (reference sequence). The CDR3 DNA is TGTGCCAGCAGCCAAGAAATGGGCGGGGAGCTGTTTTTT. It specifies CASSQEMGGELFF. The whole variable domain, filled in from reference TRBV3-1 and TRBJ2-2, reads DTAVSQTPKYLVTQMGNDKSIKCEQNLGHDTMYWYKQDSKKFLKIMFSYNNKELIINETVPNRFSPKSPDKAHLNLHINSLELGDSAVYFCASSQEMGGELFFGEGSRLTVL.

As to this clonotype: A much larger clone sits a single nucleotide away, making a read error possible. The chain recombines TRBV4-1 with TRBJ1-2, with TRBD1 matching over 7 bases. Germline values: CDR1 MGHRA, CDR2 YSYEKL. CDR3 length equals 15 residues. The CDR3 DNA sequence: TGCACCAGCAGCCACCACACGACAGGGATCTATGGCTACACCTTC. This codes for CTSSHHTTGIYGYTF.

This clonotype was found many times. The V and J genes are TRBV7-2 and TRBJ2-2; D remains unclear. The CDR3 is made up of 13 amino acids. Per the germline V gene, CDR1 is SGHTA and CDR2 is FQGNSA. Trimming took off 0 bases at V and 4 bases at J, with 3 bases between the two ends. The CDR3 reads CASSLAGTGELFF. CDR3 DNA: TGTGCCAGCAGCTTAGCGGGCACCGGGGAGCTGTTTTTT.

This clonotype was detected many times. This sequence joins TRBV20-1 and TRBJ1-5, with a weak D call TRBD1 (6 bases). Looked up from germline, CDR1 is DFQATT and CDR2 is SNEGSKA (reference sequence). CDR3 length: 13 residues. With 1 base removed from V and 2 bases from J, the gap between germline ends came to 6 bases. The CDR3 DNA is TGCAGTGCTAGAGGACAGGGCAATCAGCCCCAGCATTTT. It encodes CSARGQGNQPQHF.

With respect to this clonotype: A much more abundant neighbour one base away suggests this may be a read error. The chain uses TRBV11-2 and TRBJ2-1, with 9 bases lining up with TRBD1. This CDR3 region has 17 residues. CDR1 is SGHAT, CDR2 FQNNGV, per germline. The CDR3, as DNA: TGTGCCATCAGCGCCCGCCCGGGACAGGGTACATACAATGAGCAGTTCTTC. As protein: CAISARPGQGTYNEQFF.

This clonotype was observed many times. The J gene is TRBJ1-2, the V gene TRBV19; D remains unclear. V lost 3 bases to trimming and J lost 7 bases, with 15 bases between them. CDR1 and CDR2 from the germline V gene are LNHDA and SQIVND (reference sequence). This CDR3 comprises 14 residues. Written as DNA, the CDR3 is TGTGCCAGTAGTATCCTCCGGGGTTTTCCTGGCTACACCTTC. Translated, it gives CASSILRGFPGYTF.